These 12 T cell receptor beta chains share one sample of origin, sequenced in a study of cytomegalovirus exposure and HLA in healthy donors. Both 60 Vbeta primers and 13 Jbeta primers went into the PCR. Here immunoSEQ multiplex PCR was the method, and the copy in TCRdb shows in-frame clones only, minus some. The sample gives 180,000 or so clones, roughly 80% of which show up once; about 4.4% is in the top ten. The sample comprised PBMCs. The receptors shown here come from a woman aged 45-60 years in good health and CMV-seropositive.

V is TRBV30 and J is TRBJ2-3; possibly TRBD2 for D (5 bases). Germline CDR1 GTSNPN, CDR2 SVGIG (reference sequence). Trimming shortened V by 2 bases and J by 3 bases, and 15 bases separated the two germline ends. The CDR3 is 15 residues long. CDR3 coding DNA: TGTGCCTGGAGTCTCAACCCGGGGTCAACAGATACGCAGTATTTT. Protein sequence: CAWSLNPGSTDTQYF.

The chain combines TRBV5-3 with TRBJ2-7; possible D gene TRBD2, 6 bases. TRBV5-3 is known as an ORF, though its function is uncertain. Trimming removed 10 bases at V and 1 base at J, with 15 bases between. The length of the CDR3 is 13 residues. The CDR3 DNA reads as TGTGCCGGGCTATTGGGGACTTCCTACGAGCAGTACTTC. Translation gives CAGLLGTSYEQYF.

This clone has just one count. CDR3 sequence (DNA): TGTGCCAGCAGCCTCCTATCTAGCGGGGGAAATTCGGACGAGCAGTACTTC. Protein: CASSLLSSGGNSDEQYF. The V call is TRBV7-2, the J call TRBJ2-7; 10 bases match TRBD2. Trimming took 5 bases from V and 5 from J; bases not matched to a gene: 15. The CDR3 contains 17 residues. Germline CDR1 SGHTA, CDR2 FQGNSA.

J is TRBJ1-2 and V is TRBV6-4; 7 bases are a match to TRBD1. With V trimmed by 2 bases and J by 7 bases, 10 bases remained unmatched. The germline V gene has CDR1 MRHNA and CDR2 SNTAGT. The CDR3 spans 15 residues. CDR3 sequence reads: CASSDPTRGQFGYTF. In DNA, the CDR3 is TGTGCCAGCAGTGACCCAACGAGGGGGCAGTTTGGCTACACCTTC.

V usage is TRBV11-3 and J usage is TRBJ1-1, with D possibly TRBD1 on 6 matching bases. V shed 11 bases and J shed 2 bases, with 18 bases lying between them. The CDR3 is 14 residues long. The germline gives CDR1 SGHNT, CDR2 YENEEA. The CDR3 region is CAGPPGQTNTEAFF. The CDR3 DNA sequence: TGTGCCGGGCCCCCGGGACAAACAAACACTGAAGCTTTCTTT. Complete variable domain (other parts from reference TRBV11-3 and TRBJ1-1): EAGVVQSPRYKIIEKKQPVAFWCNPISGHNTLYWYLQNLGQGPELLIRYENEEAVDDSQLPKDRFSAERLKGVDSTLKIQPAELGDSAVYLCAGPPGQTNTEAFFGQGTRLTVV.

V and J are TRBV29-1 and TRBJ2-5; 11 nucleotides align to TRBD1. CDR1 SQVTM and CDR2 ANQGSEA come from the germline V gene. Trimming cost V 7 bases and J 7 bases; bases outside gene matches: 11. The length of the CDR3 is 14 residues. CDR3 coding DNA: TGCAGCGCTGGACAGGGGGCGTCCGCAGGGACCCAGTACTTC. It yields the protein CSAGQGASAGTQYF.

The J gene is TRBJ1-1, the V gene TRBV7-9; tentatively, D is TRBD1 (5 bases). V dropped 1 base and J dropped 12 bases, with 15 bases sitting between them. The CDR3 contains 13 residues. In germline, CDR1 is SEHNR, CDR2 FQNEAQ (reference sequence). As DNA, the CDR3 is TGTGCCAGCAGCTTAGAGAGGGACTCGGGAACTTTCTTT. Residues: CASSLERDSGTFF.

The chain employs TRBV5-1 and TRBJ2-1; 7 bases are shared with TRBD2. The CDR3 extends over 14 amino acids. J was trimmed by 3 bases and V by 4 bases; bases with no gene match: 4. CDR1 is SGHRS, CDR2 YFSETQ, per germline. In nucleotides, the CDR3 is TGCGCCAGCAGCGGCGGGGACTACTACAATGAGCAGTTCTTC. It is translated as CASSGGDYYNEQFF.

This chain's CDR3 is CASSFLLAGPLGKAQYF. The CDR3 DNA reads TGTGCCAGCAGCTTCCTACTAGCGGGGCCGTTGGGGAAGGCGCAGTATTTT. The chain carries TRBV13 and TRBJ2-3; 10 bases match TRBD2. The CDR3 contains 17 residues. The germline gives CDR1 PRHDT, CDR2 FYEKMQ (reference sequence). J gave up 10 bases and V 3 bases, and 16 bases lay outside the gene matches.

V usage is TRBV19 and J usage is TRBJ2-2; D possibly corresponds to TRBD2 (5 bases). Between the trimmed V and J ends, which lost 3 bases and 6 bases, there was a span of 11 bases. Germline CDR1 and CDR2: LNHDA and SQIVND (reference sequence). CDR3 length equals 14 residues. In DNA, the CDR3 is TGTGCCAGTAGTATCCGTCTGGGAGCCGGGGAGCTGTTTTTT. Amino acid sequence: CASSIRLGAGELFF.

The chain has TRBV7-3 and TRBJ2-5, with D maybe TRBD2 (7 bases). CDR1 is SGHTA, CDR2 FQGTGA, per germline. This CDR3 is 14 amino acids long. V lost 8 bases and J 1 base, leaving 14 bases between the germline ends. The CDR3 DNA is TGTGCCAGCTCCCCGGGGGGCACCCAAGAGACCCAGTACTTC. Its protein product is CASSPGGTQETQYF.

In this sample, this clone turned up once. The chain links TRBV20-1 to TRBJ2-2; no definite D call. The CDR3 consists of 11 residues. The germline V gene encodes CDR1 DFQATT and CDR2 SNEGSKA (reference sequence). V was cut by 3 bases and J by 6 bases, with 5 bases left in between. The CDR3 DNA follows: TGCAGTGCTAGTCGTCCCGGGGAGCTGTTTTTT. Translated, it gives CSASRPGELFF.